Listed below are T cell receptor beta chains from one sample, sequenced in a study of CD8 T cells in Susac syndrome. TCRdb passed the immunoSEQ multiplex PCR reads through MiXCR, listing each CDR3 protein once. This table holds around 69,000 distinct CDR3 sequences, approximately 96% found once. The sequenced material came from CD4+ T cells from PBMCs. The receptor set was obtained from a human donor with multiple sclerosis. CDR3s include the opening cysteine and the closing phenylalanine or tryptophan.

cdr3_aa j_call v_call
CASSPRSGDSGANVLTF TRBJ2-6 TRBV5-1
CSARSGTDTQYF TRBJ2-3 TRBV20-1
CASSFRGDTQYF TRBJ2-3 TRBV12-3/TRBV12-4
CAWSGRGGPGEQFF TRBJ2-1 TRBV30
CASSVVGDHGELFF TRBJ2-2 TRBV9
CASSLRFSGGPKTQYF TRBJ2-5 TRBV11-2
CASSQGRNSYEQYF TRBJ2-7 TRBV3-1
CASSLHQGRTYNSPLHF TRBJ1-6 TRBV28
CSSSGWDRAYDTQYF TRBJ2-3 TRBV29-1
CASRTGMVTEAFF TRBJ1-1 TRBV2
CSARAGGGGFNEQFF TRBJ2-1 TRBV20-1
CSVPRRGTDNEQFF TRBJ2-1 TRBV29-1
CSASLDTHYTF TRBJ1-2 TRBV20-1
CAWSLIRQGEQYF TRBJ2-7 TRBV30
CAWSSPTGGNSPLHF TRBJ1-6 TRBV30
CASGQGYGYTF TRBJ1-2 TRBV7-9
CATSKGQGMDTQYF TRBJ2-3 TRBV24-1
CSVEDRTSGANVLTF TRBJ2-6 TRBV29-1
CASMNGANVLTF TRBJ2-6 TRBV6-2/TRBV6-3